The text below deals with one TCR beta chain. Its target is not known. Profiling relied on immunoSEQ multiplex PCR, and the TCRdb table lists in-frame clones only, not all of them. Here the sample spans 95,000 or so clones, about 85% being singletons. This record belongs to a study of OX40 agonist ivuxolimab in advanced cancers. Turning to the study itself: Ivuxolimab is a fully human IgG2 antibody that activates OX40 (CD134). Patients received intravenous ivuxolimab every 2 weeks at 0.01 to 10 mg/kg. Those treated in dose escalation had hepatocellular carcinoma, melanoma, renal cell cancer or head and neck cancer. Study-level findings and limits: Relative to CD4+, CD8+ T cells held more expanded clones on average.

Trimming left V 4 bases short and J 4 bases short, with 13 bases between. CDR1 is GTSNPN and CDR2 is SVGIG in the germline V gene (reference sequence). The CDR3 consists of 14 residues. The specimen was CD4+ or CD8+ T cells sorted from blood, collected in a trial of the OX40 agonist ivuxolimab. The chain employs TRBV30 and TRBJ2-2; D unresolved. The sequence derives from an adult with an advanced solid tumor such as melanoma, head and neck, liver or kidney cancer. CDR3 amino acids: CAWTEGIVTGELFF. Here the CDR3 DNA reads TGTGCCTGGACGGAAGGGATTGTCACCGGGGAGCTGTTTTTT. Full variable domain (remainder filled in from reference TRBV30 and TRBJ2-2): SQTIHQWPATLVQPVGSPLSLECTVEGTSNPNLYWYRQAAGRGLQLLFYSVGIGQISSEVPQNLSASRPQDRQFILSSKKLLLSDSGFYLCAWTEGIVTGELFFGEGSRLTVL.